The entry below describes one T cell receptor (beta chain). This specimen belongs to a study of technical replicates of blood from a handful of donors. Repertoires were generated with immunoSEQ multiplex PCR, while TCRdb's copy carries only in-frame clones and drops some. Altogether fewer than 100,000 clones are present, 85% to 95% being singletons, with the ten largest covering around 0.31%. V lost 5 bases to trimming and J lost 5 bases, with 10 bases between them. The germline gives CDR1 MNHEY, CDR2 SVGAGI. The CDR3 totals 12 residues. The receptor was derived from a human donor in good health. The sample comprised T cells isolated from PBMCs. V usage is TRBV6-5 and J usage is TRBJ2-7; D remains ambiguous. Written as DNA, the CDR3 is TGTGCCAGCAGTGAAGCCTTCGACGAGCAGTACTTC. As protein: CASSEAFDEQYF.